This T cell receptor (beta chain) was profiled in a study of blood T cells in healthy people across ages. The overall study: Template switching caught about one barcoded beta molecule for each two T cells. Study results and caveats: Diversity figures derived from one million T cells were judged to underestimate the true value.

About 10 milliliters was the volume of peripheral blood drawn from each donor. V trimming: 4 bases; J trimming: 6 bases; junction bases outside the gene matches: 8. CDR1 is SQVTM and CDR2 is ANQGSEA in the germline V gene. There are 14 residues in the CDR3. Details on this clonotype: Antigen: not known.

A second PCR of 7 to 11 cycles used a sample-barcoded 5' primer and a J-beta primer mix. Each cDNA was tagged by a template-switch adaptor containing 12 random nucleotides. Using its own MiXCR run on the 5' RACE reads, TCRdb lists one record per CDR3 protein. The data show about 1.5 million distinct CDR3 sequences, 42% seen once. The chain combines TRBV29-1 with TRBJ2-2; 7 bases align to TRBD1. This TCR was recovered from a woman in her late teens or twenties in good health. Sequencing was done on a sample of blood. The CDR3 spells CSVGGTVGSGELFF. CDR3 in DNA: TGCAGCGTTGGGGGGACAGTGGGGTCCGGGGAGCTGTTTTTT.